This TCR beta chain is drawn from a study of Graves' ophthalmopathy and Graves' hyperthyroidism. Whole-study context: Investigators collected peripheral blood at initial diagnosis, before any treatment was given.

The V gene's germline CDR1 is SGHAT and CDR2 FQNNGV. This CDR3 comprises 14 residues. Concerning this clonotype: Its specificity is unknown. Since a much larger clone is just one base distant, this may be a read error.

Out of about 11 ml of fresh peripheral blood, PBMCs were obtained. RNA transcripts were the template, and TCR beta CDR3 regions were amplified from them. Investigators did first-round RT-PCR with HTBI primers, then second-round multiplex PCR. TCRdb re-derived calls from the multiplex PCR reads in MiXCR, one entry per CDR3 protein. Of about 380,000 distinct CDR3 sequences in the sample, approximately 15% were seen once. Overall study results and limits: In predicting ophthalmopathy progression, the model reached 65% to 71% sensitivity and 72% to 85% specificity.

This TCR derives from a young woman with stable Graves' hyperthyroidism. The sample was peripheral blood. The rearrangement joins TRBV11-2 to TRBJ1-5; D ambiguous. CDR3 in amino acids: CASSSLGDHQPLHF. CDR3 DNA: TGTGCCAGCAGCTCCCTGGGAGACCATCAGCCCCTGCATTTT.